This TCR beta chain was found in a study of shared clonotypes between healthy human individuals. On this clone: No antigen is known for it.

Overall study results and limits: Only a few donors were included, so the genetic and exposure-history diversity represented was limited. Sampling covered nothing but blood. Tissue TCR repertoires likely differ from those found in blood. For naive CD4 cells, roughly 4.6% of clonotypes were shared across a handful of donors.

Authors' processing steps: Filtering differed since immunoSEQ provided only junctions, with no quality scores. TCRdb's table, derived via immunoSEQ multiplex PCR, lists solely in-frame clones and lacks some. V, J and clone size were drawn from that table, and D and trimming were deduced from the DNA. The sample includes over a million clones, more than 60% of them seen just once. The source material was memory CD4+ T cells sorted from blood. The subset here: CD45RA-negative fraction. The TCR sequence derives from a man in his late teens or twenties in good health.

CDR3 DNA sequence: TGCAGCGTCGCCCGGGACTCAGGATCTTACGAGCAGTACTTC. Amino acid sequence: CSVARDSGSYEQYF. The gene calls are TRBV29-1 and TRBJ2-7; possible D gene TRBD2, 6 bases. From germline, CDR1 is SQVTM and CDR2 ANQGSEA. The CDR3 has 14 amino acids. V lost 6 bases, J lost 4 bases, and 19 bases lay in between.